What follows are 25 T cell receptor beta chains derived from one specimen sequenced in a study of OX40 agonist ivuxolimab in advanced cancers. The method was immunoSEQ multiplex PCR; TCRdb's version includes in-frame clones alone and lacks a portion of them. This sample has more than 85,000 clones; 75% to 95% occur once, and the top ten carry 1.5% to 2%. Sequenced material: CD4+ or CD8+ T cells sorted from blood, taken in a trial of the OX40 agonist ivuxolimab. These receptor sequences come from an adult with an advanced solid tumor such as melanoma, head and neck, liver or kidney cancer.

The V call is TRBV5-8, the J call TRBJ1-1; D is unresolved. Germline values: CDR1 SGHTS, CDR2 YDEGEE. This CDR3 has 15 residues. V lost 0 bases and J 0 bases, leaving 9 bases between the germline ends. CDR3 nucleotides: TGTGCCAGCAGCTTGGGGACGGTGTTGAACACTGAAGCTTTCTTT. Its translation is CASSLGTVLNTEAFF.

The chain is built from TRBV2 and TRBJ2-3, with a weak D call TRBD2 (6 bases). Trimming cost V 5 bases and J 0 bases, with 18 bases left between them. Germline V gene sequence: CDR1 SNHLY, CDR2 FYNNEI. The length of the CDR3 is 17 residues. In nucleotides, the CDR3 is TGTGCCAGCAGTCTACGGGCTAGCGCAACTAGCACAGATACGCAGTATTTT. Translation: CASSLRASATSTDTQYF.

The chain carries TRBV11-3 and TRBJ2-3; 7 nucleotides line up with TRBD2. The V and J ends lost 8 bases and 1 base, in that order; junction bases with no gene match: 9. In germline, CDR1 is SGHNT, CDR2 YENEEA. The CDR3 consists of 15 residues. CDR3 in amino acids: CASSSGLAGTDTQYF. DNA of the CDR3: TGTGCCAGCTCCTCTGGCCTAGCGGGCACAGATACGCAGTATTTT.

This chain connects TRBV11-2 to TRBJ1-5, with D tentatively TRBD1 (5 bases). The CDR3 runs 19 residues. Germline V CDR1 and CDR2: SGHAT, FQNNGV. V was clipped by 2 bases and J by 0 bases, with 20 bases between them. The CDR3 protein is CASSLLTATRNYSNQPQHF. The CDR3 DNA sequence: TGTGCCAGCAGCTTATTGACAGCCACAAGGAATTATAGCAATCAGCCCCAGCATTTT.

V and J are TRBV7-9 and TRBJ1-2, with 7 bases matching TRBD1. This CDR3 is built from 16 residues. Germline V gene lookup returns CDR1 SEHNR and CDR2 FQNEAQ (reference sequence). The V gene end was trimmed by 7 bases and the J gene end by 1 base; junction bases not matched to a gene: 12. The CDR3 loop is CASTLQGVGLNYGYTF. CDR3 coding DNA: TGTGCCAGCACTCTGCAGGGGGTAGGACTTAACTATGGCTACACCTTC.

The rearrangement links TRBV9 to TRBJ2-1; tentative D call: TRBD2 (7 bases). The CDR3 loop spans 15 amino acids. The germline gives CDR1 SGDLS, CDR2 YYNGEE. V lost 3 bases and J 1 base, leaving 11 bases between the germline ends. This CDR3 reads CASSEGGLSYNEQFF. The CDR3 nucleotides are TGTGCCAGCAGCGAGGGGGGGTTATCCTACAATGAGCAGTTCTTC.

The chain joins TRBV6-4 to TRBJ2-1; 14 nucleotides line up with TRBD2. This CDR3 contains 15 residues. Germline V gene sequence: CDR1 MRHNA, CDR2 SNTAGT. V trimming: 6 bases; J trimming: 4 bases; junction bases outside the gene matches: 2. CDR3 in amino acids: CASSRLAGGYNEQFF. CDR3 sequence (DNA): TGTGCCAGCAGCCGACTAGCGGGAGGGTACAATGAGCAGTTCTTC.

The J gene is TRBJ1-1, the V gene TRBV30, with a tentative D call TRBD1 (5 bases). This CDR3 spans 11 amino acids. CDR1 and CDR2 (germline): GTSNPN, SVGIG (reference sequence). With 3 bases removed from V and 6 bases from J, the gap between germline ends came to 8 bases. The CDR3 reads CAWRGVAEAFF. CDR3 bases: TGTGCCTGGAGGGGGGTAGCTGAAGCTTTCTTT.

The chain uses TRBV5-1 and TRBJ2-2; 10 nucleotides align to TRBD2. CDR3 size: 16 residues. The ends lost 2 bases at V and 1 base at J; junction bases unmatched: 2. Germline lookup yields CDR1 SGHRS and CDR2 YFSETQ. The CDR3 loop is CASSLLAGMNTGELFF. CDR3 nucleotide sequence: TGCGCCAGCAGCTTACTAGCGGGGATGAACACCGGGGAGCTGTTTTTT.

V is TRBV29-1 and J is TRBJ2-6, with D perhaps matching TRBD1 (5 bases). CDR3 length equals 14 residues. Germline lookup yields CDR1 SQVTM and CDR2 ANQGSEA. The V and J ends lost 3 bases and 2 bases respectively, with 8 bases between them. The CDR3 protein is CSVDVGAGANVLTF. CDR3 sequence (DNA): TGCAGCGTTGATGTAGGGGCTGGGGCCAACGTCCTGACTTTC.

V gene TRBV13 combines with J gene TRBJ2-7, with a possible D match to TRBD1 (5 bases). From germline, CDR1 is PRHDT and CDR2 FYEKMQ (reference sequence). This CDR3 is built from 11 residues. The V end lost 5 bases, the J end lost 3 bases, and 5 bases lay between the germline ends. Here the CDR3 reads CASSQGYEQYF. CDR3 nucleotides: TGTGCCAGCAGCCAGGGCTACGAGCAGTACTTC.

This clone showed up just a few times. This chain connects TRBV18 to TRBJ1-2, with D unresolved. The CDR3 runs 15 residues. Trimming removed 2 bases from V and 2 bases from J, with 12 bases in between. Germline CDR1 is KGHSH and CDR2 is LQKENI. The CDR3, as DNA: TGTGCCAGCTCACCAGAGGTGTTTAGCAACTATGGCTACACCTTC. Translated: CASSPEVFSNYGYTF.

This rearrangement joins TRBV6-1 to TRBJ2-7, with 7 positions matching TRBD1. CDR1 MNHNS and CDR2 SASEGT come from the germline V gene. The CDR3 loop spans 13 amino acids. J gave up 2 bases and V 6 bases, and 4 bases lay outside the gene matches. CDR3 in amino acids: CASRRTGTYEQYF. CDR3 in DNA: TGTGCCAGCAGGAGGACAGGAACCTACGAGCAGTACTTC.

V and J are TRBV7-9 and TRBJ2-7, with TRBD1 identical over 11 bases. From germline, CDR1 is SEHNR and CDR2 FQNEAQ (reference sequence). CDR3 length: 16 amino acids. V lost 5 bases to trimming and J lost 6 bases; unmatched junction nucleotides: 12. Here the CDR3 DNA reads TGTGCCAGCAGCCCCAGAGGGGGGACAGGGGGTGGCGAGCAGTACTTC. Translating it yields CASSPRGGTGGGEQYF.

This clone was picked up one time. This chain connects TRBV28 to TRBJ2-7; 11 bases agree with TRBD2. This CDR3 comprises 14 residues. Germline loops: CDR1 MDHEN, CDR2 SYDVKM. V lost 6 bases to trimming and J lost 2 bases; unmatched junction nucleotides: 3. Written as DNA, the CDR3 is TGTGCCAGCAGCCAACTAGCGGGAGCCTACGAGCAGTACTTC. Its translation: CASSQLAGAYEQYF.

The V and J genes are TRBV27 and TRBJ1-4; perhaps TRBD1 as D (5 bases). CDR3 size: 16 residues. The V end was cut by 4 bases, the J end by 1 base, with 13 bases between. Per germline, CDR1 MNHEY and CDR2 SMNVEV (reference sequence). The CDR3 is CASSSTRDGTNEKLFF. CDR3 bases: TGTGCCAGCAGTTCCACAAGGGACGGAACTAATGAAAAACTGTTTTTT.

The CDR3 protein is CSAGGWGYF. Here the CDR3 DNA reads TGCAGTGCTGGGGGTTGGGGGTACTTC. The V call is TRBV20-1, the J call TRBJ2-7, with D possibly being TRBD1 or TRBD2 (5 bases each). Trimming took 5 bases from V and 12 from J, leaving 11 bases between them. The CDR3 has 9 amino acids. Germline V gene sequence: CDR1 DFQATT, CDR2 SNEGSKA (reference sequence).

The chain employs TRBV19 and TRBJ1-3, with a weak D call TRBD1 (6 bases). Germline V gene lookup returns CDR1 LNHDA and CDR2 SQIVND (reference sequence). The CDR3 consists of 12 residues. V shed 8 bases and J shed 3 bases, with 8 bases lying between them. The CDR3 DNA reads TGTGCCAGTGGACAGAGTGGAAACACCATATATTTT. This codes for CASGQSGNTIYF.

The chain uses TRBV9 and TRBJ2-5, with 7 bases matching TRBD1. Trimming cost V 2 bases and J 3 bases; bases outside gene matches: 1. The CDR3 runs 13 residues. Germline CDR1 SGDLS, CDR2 YYNGEE. The chain's CDR3 is CASSVGTEETQYF. CDR3 nucleotide sequence: TGTGCCAGCAGCGTTGGGACAGAAGAGACCCAGTACTTC.

V is TRBV6-5 and J is TRBJ1-5; D possibly corresponds to TRBD1 (6 bases). Germline V lookup: CDR1 MNHEY, CDR2 SVGAGI. The CDR3 runs to 14 residues. V lost 5 bases and J 1 base, leaving 9 bases between the germline ends. In DNA, the CDR3 is TGTGCCAGCAGTCGGACAGAGAGCAATCAGCCCCAGCATTTT. Its protein product is CASSRTESNQPQHF.

The V gene is TRBV19, the J gene TRBJ2-7, with D perhaps TRBD1 (5 bases). This CDR3 spans 14 amino acids. V dropped 5 bases and J dropped 1 base, with 12 bases sitting between them. In germline, CDR1 is LNHDA, CDR2 SQIVND (reference sequence). The DNA of the CDR3 is TGTGCCAGTAGTTATGCAGGGATGTCCTACGAGCAGTACTTC. As protein: CASSYAGMSYEQYF. Variable domain in full (rest from reference TRBV19 and TRBJ2-7): DGGITQSPKYLFRKEGQNVTLSCEQNLNHDAMYWYRQDPGQGLRLIYYSQIVNDFQKGDIAEGYSVSREKKESFPLTVTSAQKNPTAFYLCASSYAGMSYEQYFGPGTRLTVT.

The sample holds one count of this clone. The chain uses TRBV4-1 and TRBJ1-4, with unresolved D. The CDR3 sequence is 16 residues long. In germline, CDR1 is MGHRA, CDR2 YSYEKL. The V end lost 2 bases, the J end lost 0 bases, and 10 bases lay between the germline ends. Here the CDR3 DNA reads TGCGCCAGCAGCCAATACAAAACAGCAACTAATGAAAAACTGTTTTTT. This translates into CASSQYKTATNEKLFF.

This clone came up a few times. The gene calls are TRBV9 and TRBJ1-5; 8 bases agree with TRBD1. Trimming cost V 3 bases and J 1 base; bases outside gene matches: 3. In germline, CDR1 is SGDLS, CDR2 YYNGEE. CDR3 size: 15 residues. The CDR3 spells CASSAQGASNQPQHF. The CDR3 nucleotides are TGTGCCAGCAGCGCCCAGGGGGCGAGCAATCAGCCCCAGCATTTT. Full variable domain (missing parts from reference TRBV9 and TRBJ1-5): DSGVTQTPKHLITATGQRVTLRCSPRSGDLSVYWYQQSLDQGLQFLIQYYNGEERAKGNILERFSAQQFPDLHSELNLSSLELGDSALYFCASSAQGASNQPQHFGDGTRLSIL.

The chain carries TRBV19 and TRBJ1-1, with 8 bases aligning to TRBD1. V dropped 10 bases and J dropped 0; count of bases not matched to a gene: 4. Germline CDR1 is LNHDA and CDR2 is SQIVND (reference sequence). This CDR3 spans 13 amino acids. CDR3 amino acids: CATLDRVNTEAFF. DNA of the CDR3: TGTGCCACCTTGGACAGGGTGAACACTGAAGCTTTCTTT. Supplemented by reference TRBV19 and TRBJ1-1, the full variable domain reads DGGITQSPKYLFRKEGQNVTLSCEQNLNHDAMYWYRQDPGQGLRLIYYSQIVNDFQKGDIAEGYSVSREKKESFPLTVTSAQKNPTAFYLCATLDRVNTEAFFGQGTRLTVV.

The chain employs TRBV28 and TRBJ1-5; 8 bases line up with TRBD1. Germline V CDR1 and CDR2: MDHEN, SYDVKM. This CDR3 spans 14 amino acids. With V trimmed by 6 bases and J by 4 bases, 5 bases remained unmatched. CDR3 sequence (DNA): TGTGCCAGCAGAAATCAGGGGGCGAATCAGCCCCAGCATTTT. Amino acids: CASRNQGANQPQHF.